These 25 T cell receptor beta chains came from one sample sequenced in a study of blood T cell repertoires in COVID-19. The method was immunoSEQ multiplex PCR; TCRdb's version includes in-frame clones alone and lacks a portion of them. This sample yields 260,000 or so clones, of which 80% to 90% are seen a single time; 2% to 3% belongs to the top ten. Sequencing was done on a sample of PBMCs or T cells enriched from blood (not recorded which). These receptors originate from a woman aged 25 to 45 with acute COVID-19.

The gene calls are TRBV5-5 and TRBJ1-2; D is undetermined. V was pared by 4 bases and J by 8 bases, with 15 bases between. Germline CDR1 reads SGHKS; CDR2 reads YYEKEE (reference sequence). This CDR3 region has 13 residues. The CDR3 loop is CASSEGRWEGYTF. DNA for the CDR3: TGTGCCAGCAGCGAAGGACGCTGGGAGGGCTACACCTTC.

This chain connects TRBV24-1 to TRBJ2-3; no clear D. This CDR3 contains 15 residues. The V gene lost 4 bases and the J gene lost 1 base, with 11 bases spanning the gap. Germline V gene data show CDR1 as KGHDR and CDR2 as SFDVKD. Here the CDR3 reads CATSDPLGGTDTQYF. The DNA for the CDR3 is TGTGCCACCAGTGACCCCCTAGGCGGCACAGATACGCAGTATTTT.

This chain links TRBV11-3 with TRBJ2-5, with a possible D match to TRBD1 (6 bases). This CDR3 is built from 14 residues. Germline V CDR1 and CDR2: SGHNT, YENEEA. V was shortened by 5 bases and J by 2 bases, with 12 bases between the two germline ends. The CDR3 region is CASSTHRDQETQYF. Written as DNA, the CDR3 is TGTGCCAGCAGCACCCACAGGGATCAAGAGACCCAGTACTTC.

V and J are TRBV7-2 and TRBJ2-5; TRBD1 aligns across 8 bases. The CDR3 is 14 amino acids. Germline CDR1 and CDR2: SGHTA and FQGNSA. The V segment lost 6 bases and the J segment 5 bases; nucleotides outside the gene matches: 8. CDR3 loop: CASSLTGGRETQYF. The CDR3 region has the DNA TGTGCCAGCAGTCTAACAGGGGGAAGGGAGACCCAGTACTTC.

The chain joins TRBV7-6 to TRBJ2-1, with 8 bases identical to TRBD1. J lost 8 bases, V lost 1 base, and 1 base had no gene match. This CDR3 contains 13 residues. CDR1 is SGHVS, CDR2 FNYEAQ, per germline. In nucleotides, the CDR3 is TGTGCCAGCAGCTTAGACAGGGGGGATGAGCAGTTCTTC. Protein: CASSLDRGDEQFF.

This chain joins TRBV19 and TRBJ1-4; D ambiguous. Per germline, CDR1 LNHDA and CDR2 SQIVND (reference sequence). V lost 4 bases to trimming and J lost 0 bases, with 6 bases between them. The CDR3 consists of 14 residues. The CDR3 loop is CASSKQTTNEKLFF. CDR3 sequence (DNA): TGTGCCAGTAGTAAACAGACAACTAATGAAAAACTGTTTTTT.

V is TRBV5-6 and J is TRBJ2-3; 15 nucleotides align to TRBD2. Trimming cost V 7 bases and J 6 bases; bases outside gene matches: 3. In germline, CDR1 is SGHDT, CDR2 YYEEEE. The CDR3 runs 14 residues. The CDR3 protein is CASGLAGGPDTQYF. Here the CDR3 DNA reads TGTGCCAGCGGACTAGCGGGGGGGCCGGATACGCAGTATTTT.

This sequence joins TRBV2 and TRBJ1-1; TRBD1 matches at 7 bases. Trimming cost V 3 bases and J 1 base; bases outside gene matches: 2. The V gene's germline CDR1 is SNHLY and CDR2 FYNNEI. This CDR3 has 14 residues. The CDR3, as DNA: TGTGCCAGCAGTGAGGCAGGGGGGAACACTGAAGCTTTCTTT. Translating it yields CASSEAGGNTEAFF.

This sequence joins TRBV5-6 and TRBJ2-3, with 8 positions matching TRBD2. The length of the CDR3 is 17 residues. Germline lookup yields CDR1 SGHDT and CDR2 YYEEEE. Trimming at V came to 7 bases and at J to 2 bases, leaving 15 bases not matched to a gene. The CDR3 is CASGRPIGTRLTDTQYF. In DNA, the CDR3 is TGTGCCAGCGGACGACCGATTGGGACTAGACTCACAGATACGCAGTATTTT.

Here the CDR3 reads CASGLTNTGTGFHEQYF. CDR3 in DNA: TGTGCTAGTGGTTTGACCAATACCGGGACAGGGTTTCACGAGCAGTACTTC. The gene calls are TRBV12-5 and TRBJ2-7; 9 bases fit TRBD1. The CDR3 runs to 17 residues. Germline-derived CDR1 and CDR2 are LGHNT and FRNRAP. V lost 2 bases, J lost 5 bases, and 13 bases stayed unmatched. Supplemented by reference TRBV12-5 and TRBJ2-7, the full variable domain reads DARVTQTPRHKVTEMGQEVTMRCQPILGHNTVFWYRQTMMQGLELLAYFRNRAPLDDSGMPKDRFSAEMPDATLATLKIQPSEPRDSAVYFCASGLTNTGTGFHEQYFGPGTRLTVT.

Concerning this clone: The junction shows a germline mismatch at one end, possibly a read error. This chain uses TRBV7-7 with TRBJ2-1, with 8 bases lining up with TRBD2. The CDR3 is made up of 15 amino acids. From germline, CDR1 is SSHAT and CDR2 FNYEAQ (reference sequence). CDR3 region: CASSFSGEPYNEQFF. The CDR3 nucleotides are TGTGCTAGCAGTTTTAGCGGGGAACCCTACAATGAGCAGTTCTTC. Combining the CDR3 with reference TRBV7-7 and TRBJ2-1 gives the whole variable domain GAGVSQSPRYKVTKRGQDVTLRCDPISSHATLYWYQQALGQGPEFLTYFNYEAQPDKSGLPSDRFSAERPEGSISTLTIQRTEQRDSAMYRCASSFSGEPYNEQFFGPGTRLTVL.

The rearrangement uses TRBV6-5 and TRBJ1-2; perhaps TRBD1 as D (6 bases). This CDR3 has 15 amino acids. Trimming removed 6 bases at V and 3 bases at J, with 17 bases between. The germline V gene has CDR1 MNHEY and CDR2 SVGAGI. This chain's CDR3 is CASSTGGLEDYGYTF. CDR3 coding DNA: TGTGCCAGCAGCACGGGGGGGCTCGAGGACTATGGCTACACCTTC.

This clone came up a few times. The chain couples TRBV5-1 to TRBJ2-2; 9 bases are a match to TRBD1. The CDR3 is 15 amino acids. Looked up from germline, CDR1 is SGHRS and CDR2 is YFSETQ. J was trimmed by 4 bases and V by 3 bases; bases with no gene match: 4. The CDR3 loop reads CASSSQGAGTGELFF. CDR3 nucleotide sequence: TGCGCCAGCAGCTCACAGGGGGCGGGCACCGGGGAGCTGTTTTTT.

The CDR3 loop reads CASSFGSEGSGNTIYF. The CDR3 coding sequence is TGTGCCAGCAGTTTTGGGTCTGAGGGCTCTGGAAACACCATATATTTT. The chain carries TRBV6-5 and TRBJ1-3; D call uncertain. V was clipped by 4 bases and J by 0 bases, with 13 bases between them. Germline V gene sequence: CDR1 MNHEY, CDR2 SVGAGI. This CDR3 has 16 amino acids.

This rearrangement joins TRBV19 to TRBJ1-1; 10 bases match TRBD1. Germline V gene data show CDR1 as LNHDA and CDR2 as SQIVND (reference sequence). After removal of 7 bases from V and 2 bases from J, the junction contained 4 bases not matched to a gene. The CDR3 is 14 amino acids. Here the CDR3 reads CASTWDRGNTEAFF. In DNA form, the CDR3 reads TGTGCCAGTACTTGGGACAGGGGAAACACTGAAGCTTTCTTT.

The chain employs TRBV7-9 and TRBJ1-4, with a possible D match to TRBD1 (5 bases). V lost 2 bases, J lost 10 bases, and 11 bases lay in between. CDR3 length equals 13 residues. CDR1 SEHNR and CDR2 FQNEAQ come from the germline V gene (reference sequence). CDR3: CASSLYRRGKLFF. DNA for the CDR3: TGTGCCAGCAGCTTATACAGGAGGGGAAAACTGTTTTTT.

The gene calls are TRBV6-6 and TRBJ1-2; 7 bases fit TRBD1. Germline CDR1 reads MNHNY; CDR2 reads SVGAGI (reference sequence). The CDR3 consists of 16 residues. With 5 bases clipped from V and 4 bases from J, the junction kept 13 bases outside the gene matches. The CDR3 loop reads CASSPTRWRQGYGYTF. CDR3 bases: TGTGCCAGCAGTCCCACGCGGTGGAGACAGGGCTATGGCTACACCTTC.

Concerning this clone: The sample holds other DNA sequences that translate to the same CDR3. This chain joins TRBV5-1 and TRBJ2-7; 8 positions match TRBD2. V lost 0 bases and J lost 3; bases outside the gene matches: 5. CDR1 and CDR2 from the germline V gene are SGHRS and YFSETQ. The CDR3 has 15 residues. The CDR3 here is CASSLVPGGIYEQYF. CDR3 DNA sequence: TGCGCCAGCAGCTTGGTACCGGGGGGGATCTACGAGCAGTACTTC.

The chain couples TRBV6-5 to TRBJ1-1; 8 bases fit TRBD1. Germline V lookup: CDR1 MNHEY, CDR2 SVGAGI. The CDR3 length is 14 residues. The V segment lost 4 bases and the J segment 4 bases; nucleotides outside the gene matches: 5. The CDR3 nucleotides are TGTGCCAGCAGTTCTCATCAGGGGGCCACTGAAGCTTTCTTT. Translated, it gives CASSSHQGATEAFF.

The chain carries TRBV19 and TRBJ1-2; D gene ambiguous. Germline assignment: CDR1 LNHDA and CDR2 SQIVND (reference sequence). The CDR3 spans 12 residues. V was trimmed by 0 bases and J by 4 bases, leaving 3 bases between them. The CDR3 nucleotides are TGTGCCAGTAGTATAGACAGCTATGGCTACACCTTC. It specifies CASSIDSYGYTF.

This clone was seen a few times. The rearrangement links TRBV9 to TRBJ2-1, with unresolved D. CDR3 size: 14 residues. Between the trimmed V and J ends, which lost 0 bases and 3 bases, there was a span of 7 bases. The germline V gene encodes CDR1 SGDLS and CDR2 YYNGEE. The CDR3 sequence is CASSVASNYNEQFF. CDR3 in DNA: TGTGCCAGCAGCGTAGCTTCTAACTACAATGAGCAGTTCTTC.

This chain uses TRBV7-6 with TRBJ1-4; possibly TRBD1 for D (5 bases). The germline gives CDR1 SGHVS, CDR2 FNYEAQ. This CDR3 has 12 amino acids. Deletions cut 1 base from V and 8 bases from J, with 5 bases between. CDR3 sequence reads: CASSLEGEKLFF. In DNA, the CDR3 is TGTGCCAGCAGCTTAGAGGGGGAAAAACTGTTTTTT.

The rearrangement links TRBV2 to TRBJ2-1; D might be TRBD1 (6 bases). Trimming took 7 bases from V and 3 from J, leaving 10 bases between them. The CDR3 totals 13 residues. CDR1 is SNHLY, CDR2 FYNNEI, per germline. In DNA form, the CDR3 reads TGTGCCAGCACACAGGGTCTCTACAATGAGCAGTTCTTC. Its protein product is CASTQGLYNEQFF. Combining the CDR3 with reference TRBV2 and TRBJ2-1 gives the whole variable domain EPEVTQTPSHQVTQMGQEVILRCVPISNHLYFYWYRQILGQKVEFLVSFYNNEISEKSEIFDDQFSVERPDGSNFTLKIRSTKLEDSAMYFCASTQGLYNEQFFGPGTRLTVL.

In its sample, this clone was seen once. The chain combines TRBV28 with TRBJ2-1, with TRBD2 matching over 12 bases. The ends lost 1 base at V and 3 bases at J; junction bases unmatched: 4. This CDR3 is 17 amino acids long. Looked up from germline, CDR1 is MDHEN and CDR2 is SYDVKM. The CDR3 DNA reads TGTGCCAGCAGTTTATTGGGGGGACTAGCGGGCTACAATGAGCAGTTCTTC. Protein: CASSLLGGLAGYNEQFF.

The chain couples TRBV7-6 to TRBJ1-1, with a weak D call TRBD1 (6 bases). The CDR3 has 16 amino acids. The V end lost 4 bases, the J end lost 5 bases, and 20 bases lay between the germline ends. The germline V gene encodes CDR1 SGHVS and CDR2 FNYEAQ. DNA for the CDR3: TGTGCCAGCAGCTCAGAGCTTCGGGGAAGGGGGACTGAAGCTTTCTTT. Encoded protein: CASSSELRGRGTEAFF.